This entry is about one TCR beta chain. The time point is: patch test 1, 2 weeks after DPC sensitization. Treatment indicated: therapeutic diphenylcyclopropenone sensitization with weekly scalp DPC. Authors' data handling: A per-sample median of about 100,000 TCRs was observed, with counts ranging from roughly 23,224 to 700,000. TCRdb analysed the RACE reads with MiXCR anew, one entry per CDR3 protein. These V and J calls derive from TCRdb rather than the authors' analysis. The data hold about 110,000 distinct CDR3 sequences, with approximately 10% observed a single time. The sample is drawn from a study of human T cells and chemical hapten exposure. Study as a whole: Sensitization involved placing 2% DPC onto a 2 cm by 2 cm region of upper inner arm skin.

This clonotype originated in a woman aged 40 to 55 with alopecia areata. Some clones in this sample may be carry-over from other donors' samples. The source was whole blood, collected in connection with sensitization to the hapten diphenylcyclopropenone (DPC).

CDR3 protein: CATSDSGGDSGNTIYF. The CDR3 region has the DNA TGTGCCACCAGTGATTCCGGCGGAGACTCTGGAAACACCATATATTTT. The chain joins TRBV24-1 to TRBJ1-3, with D hard to call. The CDR3 is 16 residues long. Germline V gene sequence: CDR1 KGHDR, CDR2 SFDVKD. V lost 2 bases and J lost 0, with 10 bases in between.